These T cell receptor beta chains were read from a single sample in a study of T cells in Graves' hyperthyroidism and ophthalmopathy. TCRdb called the multiplex PCR reads again in MiXCR, with one record for every CDR3 protein. The sample consists of around 560,000 distinct CDR3 sequences, 16% of them appearing once. The sample taken for sequencing was blood. The source is a woman under 30 with Graves' hyperthyroidism. The CDR3 runs from the conserved cysteine through the conserved F or W. A D gene is named only where the DNA matches it firmly. For some rows the clone size is stated as once, few or many, or as a class when expanded; others skip it.

NA | NA | TRBJ1-4 | TRBV29-1 | TGCAGCGCCAGCCCAAGGGGTAATGAAAAACTGTTTTTT | CSASPRGNEKLFF
NA | NA | TRBJ2-1 | TRBV5-6 | TGTACCAGCAGCTACTACAATGAGCAGTTCTTC | CTSSYYNEQFF
few | TRBD2 | TRBJ2-5 | TRBV20-1 | TGCAGTGCGAGTCCGCTAGCGGGGGCCCCTTCCCAAGAGACCCAGTACTTC | CSASPLAGAPSQETQYF
many | TRBD1 | TRBJ2-7 | TRBV18 | TGTGCCAGCTCGTCCGGGACAGGGGGGAGTGAGCAGTACTTC | CASSSGTGGSEQYF
NA | NA | TRBJ2-6 | TRBV19 | TGTGCCAGTAGCCCAAACTCTAGGGGTGGGGCCAACGTCCTGACTTTC | CASSPNSRGGANVLTF
NA | NA | TRBJ2-4 | TRBV6-2/TRBV6-3 | TGTGCCAGCAGTTCTTTAACACACTCCGCCAAAAACATTCAGTACTTC | CASSSLTHSAKNIQYF
many | NA | TRBJ1-1 | TRBV11-2 | TGTGCCAGCAGCTTGGGCCCCCGGGCCACTGAAGCTTTCTTT | CASSLGPRATEAFF
many | TRBD1 | TRBJ2-5 | TRBV28 | TGTGCCAGCAGTACCAGCAGGGGGTTCCAAGAGACCCAGTACTTC | CASSTSRGFQETQYF
many | NA | TRBJ2-7 | TRBV5-1 | TGCGCCAGCAGCTCTTGGGCGAGACTGACGACTTGGGGCGAGCAGTACTTC | CASSSWARLTTWGEQYF
many | NA | TRBJ2-7 | TRBV12-3/TRBV12-4 | TGTGCCAGCAGTTTTGGTGGGGGCAGCTACGAGCAGTACTTC | CASSFGGGSYEQYF
many | TRBD1 | TRBJ1-1 | TRBV12-3/TRBV12-4 | TGTGCCAGCAGTTGGGCCGGACAGGGAGGTAAAGCTTTCTTT | CASSWAGQGGKAFF
few | NA | TRBJ2-1 | TRBV7-9 | TGTGCCAGCACCGCAGGGTCCCTCTCCTACAATGAGCAGTTCTTC | CASTAGSLSYNEQFF
few | NA | TRBJ1-2 | TRBV4-1 | TGCGCCAGCAGCCAAGGAGGGGCAGGGAGATATGGCTACACCTTC | CASSQGGAGRYGYTF
many | NA | TRBJ2-5 | TRBV5-5 | TGTGCCAGCAGCCCCAGCGGACATTACCTTCAAGAGACCCAGTACTTC | CASSPSGHYLQETQYF
many | TRBD1 | TRBJ1-1 | TRBV9 | TGTGCCAGCAGCGTAGCCCCTACAGGGGACACTGAAGCTTTCTTT | CASSVAPTGDTEAFF
many | TRBD1 | TRBJ2-7 | TRBV7-2 | TGTGCCAGCAGTCTAAGGTCCGGACAGGACGCCTACGAGCAGTACTTC | CASSLRSGQDAYEQYF
NA | NA | TRBJ2-1 | TRBV20-1 | TGCAGTGCTATTGGCGGACTCTACAATGAGCAGTTCTTC | CSAIGGLYNEQFF
many | NA | TRBJ2-3 | TRBV11-3 | TGTGCCAGCAGCTCCGGACCCAAGTGGGGGAGAGTGTCTAGCACAGATACGCAGTATTTT | CASSSGPKWGRVSSTDTQYF
many | NA | TRBJ2-7 | TRBV14 | TGTGCCAGCAGCCAAGAAGTCAGGGGTTTCTACGAGCAGTACTTC | CASSQEVRGFYEQYF
many | TRBD2 | TRBJ2-1 | TRBV5-1 | TGCGCCAGCAGCTTGGCGGGAGGGCCGATCATGAATGAGCAGTTCTTC | CASSLAGGPIMNEQFF
few | NA | TRBJ2-4 | TRBV2 | TGTGCCAGCAGTGAGGGGAGGTTGGCCAAAAACATTCAGTACTTC | CASSEGRLAKNIQYF
NA | NA | TRBJ2-1 | TRBV7-3 | TGTGCCAGCAGCCCGCTCGGGACTCCTTACAATGAGCAGTTCTTC | CASSPLGTPYNEQFF
few | NA | TRBJ1-3 | TRBV18 | TGTGCCAGCTCACCGAAAGATGCAGGTTTCGGAAACACCATATATTTT | CASSPKDAGFGNTIYF
NA | NA | TRBJ2-5 | TRBV6-1 | TGTGCCAGCAGTCCGAACAGGGGAGGAGAAGAGACCCAGTACTTC | CASSPNRGGEETQYF
NA | TRBD2 | TRBJ2-1 | TRBV15 | TGTGCCACCAGCAGAGTTACTAGCGGGGGGTGGGGCAATGAGCAGTTCTTC | CATSRVTSGGWGNEQFF
many | NA | TRBJ2-5 | TRBV20-1 | TGCAGTGCGAGTGATGGGACTTTGAGGGGAGAGACCCAGTACTTC | CSASDGTLRGETQYF
many | TRBD2 | TRBJ2-3 | TRBV28 | TGTGCCAGCAGTCTCCCCGGGGGACTAGCGGGAGGTGATACGCAGTATTTT | CASSLPGGLAGGDTQYF
many | NA | TRBJ1-1 | TRBV12-3/TRBV12-4 | TGTGCCAGCAGAAGACAGGAGCACACTGAAGCTTTCTTT | CASRRQEHTEAFF
many | TRBD1 | TRBJ2-7 | TRBV5-1 | TGCGCCAGCAGCGGGTACGGACAGGGAGGCGAGCAGTACTTC | CASSGYGQGGEQYF
NA | NA | TRBJ1-2 | TRBV7-9 | TGTGCCAGCAGCTTTGGTTCGGGGGATGGCTACACCTTC | CASSFGSGDGYTF
few | NA | TRBJ2-4 | TRBV27 | TGTGCCAGCAGTTCGGGGAGGGGGGGCTCGAACATTCAGTACTTC | CASSSGRGGSNIQYF
NA | NA | TRBJ2-4 | TRBV6-6 | TGTGCCAGCAGTTACTCGATGGGGGTAGCCAGAAACATTCAGTACTTC | CASSYSMGVARNIQYF
NA | NA | TRBJ1-1 | TRBV29-1 | TGCAGCGTTGTGGGGGGCTTGAACACTGAAGCTTTCTTT | CSVVGGLNTEAFF
NA | NA | TRBJ2-5 | TRBV6-2/TRBV6-3 | TGTGCCAGCAGTTCGGAAAGACTGGAGACCCAGTACTTC | CASSSERLETQYF
many | NA | TRBJ1-5 | TRBV28 | TGTGCCAGCAGTCCCAGGGACATTCTCGGCAATCAGCCCCAGCATTTT | CASSPRDILGNQPQHF
few | TRBD1 | TRBJ1-1 | TRBV6-1 | TGTGCCACCCTTACCAGGGACAGGGGTATTGCTTTCTTT | CATLTRDRGIAFF
few | NA | TRBJ1-2 | TRBV29-1 | TGCAGCGTTGGTCGTGAGGATGGCTACACCTTC | CSVGREDGYTF
many | NA | TRBJ1-5 | TRBV3-1 | TGTGCCAGCAGCCAAGAACCCCAACAGCCCCAGCATTTT | CASSQEPQQPQHF
many | NA | TRBJ1-1 | TRBV10-3 | TGTGCCATCAGTGAGTCCCAGACAGTGAACACTGAAGCTTTCTTT | CAISESQTVNTEAFF